This entry is about one T cell receptor beta chain. This specimen comes from a study of response to subunit inactivated influenza vaccine. The length of the CDR3 is 13 residues. Germline lookup yields CDR1 SEHNR and CDR2 FQNEAQ (reference sequence). V was trimmed by 1 base and J by 4 bases, leaving 8 bases between them. TCRdb redid the calling of the RT-PCR reads with MiXCR, one entry per CDR3 protein. The sample has more than 550,000 distinct CDR3 sequences, 10% to 15% seen once. The receptor was isolated from a man over 45 who received an inactivated influenza vaccine. This sequence joins TRBV7-9 and TRBJ2-7; D unresolved. Sample: PBMCs from blood, taken on the day of vaccination. Written as DNA, the CDR3 is TGTGCCAGCAGCTTAGGTAACGGGTACGAGCAGTACTTC. This encodes CASSLGNGYEQYF.